The 26 T cell receptor beta chains given below trace back to one sample, sequenced in a study of blood T cell repertoires in COVID-19. The repertoire was sequenced with immunoSEQ multiplex PCR; TCRdb's copy has only in-frame clones and lacks some. The data hold 250,000 or so clones, with 80% to 95% observed a single time. Sequenced material: PBMCs or T cells enriched from blood (not recorded which). These receptors were collected from a man between 40 and 49 years old who had been exposed to COVID-19.

In this sample, this clone turned up a few times. In DNA, the CDR3 is TGTGCCAGCAGCGGCAGGGGGTCCCGGCCCCTCCACTTT. Translating it yields CASSGRGSRPLHF. The chain has TRBV7-2 and TRBJ1-6; TRBD1 aligns across 7 bases. The CDR3 has 13 amino acids. V was clipped by 5 bases and J by 13 bases; unmatched bases: 8. Germline lookup yields CDR1 SGHTA and CDR2 FQGNSA.

This chain links TRBV12-3 or TRBV12-4 with TRBJ2-2, with D tentatively TRBD2 (5 bases). V lost 11 bases and J lost 7, with 14 bases in between. This CDR3 contains 12 residues. CDR3 in amino acids: CAGKRDFGELFF. CDR3 coding DNA: TGTGCCGGCAAGAGGGATTTCGGGGAGCTGTTTTTT.

The chain uses TRBV10-3 and TRBJ1-1; tentatively, D is TRBD1 (6 bases). CDR3 length equals 11 residues. CDR1 ENHRY and CDR2 SYGVKD come from the germline V gene. CDR3 sequence reads: CAVGAGTEAFF. The CDR3 region has the DNA TGTGCGGTGGGGGCCGGCACTGAAGCTTTCTTT.

This chain links TRBV3-1 (or the pseudogene TRBV3-2) with TRBJ2-7, with TRBD1 as a possible D gene (5 bases). Germline lookup yields CDR1 LGHDT and CDR2 YNNKEL (reference sequence). The CDR3 consists of 14 residues. V was shortened by 4 bases and J by 1 base, with 11 bases between the two germline ends. CDR3 DNA: TGTGCCAGCAGCCCCTGGGGCCGATCCTACGAGCAGTACTTC. Protein: CASSPWGRSYEQYF.

The chain recombines TRBV5-4 with TRBJ2-7; TRBD1 agrees at 8 bases. V lost 3 bases to trimming and J lost 8 bases; unmatched junction nucleotides: 19. Germline loops: CDR1 SGHNT, CDR2 YYREEE (reference sequence). This CDR3 region has 17 residues. DNA for the CDR3: TGTGCCAGCAGCTACGACAGGGGACTGCCAATAGGCAGTAAGCAGTACTTC. Amino acid sequence: CASSYDRGLPIGSKQYF. The whole variable domain, remainder taken from reference TRBV5-4 and TRBJ2-7, is ETGVTQSPTHLIKTRGQQVTLRCSSQSGHNTVSWYQQALGQGPQFIFQYYREEENGRGNFPPRFSGLQFPNYSSELNVNALELDDSALYLCASSYDRGLPIGSKQYFGPGTRLTVT.

The genes are TRBV19 and TRBJ2-5, with D possibly being TRBD2 (6 bases). V lost 3 bases to trimming and J lost 2 bases, with 10 bases between them. Germline-derived CDR1 and CDR2 are LNHDA and SQIVND (reference sequence). CDR3 length: 14 residues. As DNA, the CDR3 is TGTGCCAGTAGTATTGGGGGGAGGCAAGAGACCCAGTACTTC. This gives the protein CASSIGGRQETQYF.

The chain uses TRBV6-5 and TRBJ1-4; 9 bases are shared with TRBD1. Germline assignment: CDR1 MNHEY and CDR2 SVGAGI. This CDR3 spans 14 amino acids. With V trimmed by 4 bases and J by 8 bases, 5 bases remained unmatched. This CDR3 reads CASSSQGAREKLFF. CDR3 nucleotide sequence: TGTGCCAGCAGTTCACAGGGGGCCAGGGAAAAACTGTTTTTT.

The chain joins TRBV6-5 to TRBJ2-1, with a weak D call TRBD1 (5 bases). The CDR3 length is 13 residues. Germline lookup yields CDR1 MNHEY and CDR2 SVGAGI. V was cut by 6 bases and J by 5 bases, with 11 bases left in between. This CDR3 reads CASSLDIDNEQFF. CDR3 sequence (DNA): TGTGCCAGCAGCCTGGACATTGACAATGAGCAGTTCTTC.

The chain combines TRBV7-2 with TRBJ2-3; D may be TRBD2 (5 bases). CDR1 SGHTA and CDR2 FQGNSA come from the germline V gene. This CDR3 has 15 residues. V lost 1 base, J lost 5 bases, and 13 bases lay in between. CDR3 residues: CASSLEGLSGDTQYF. CDR3 coding DNA: TGTGCCAGCAGCTTAGAAGGACTCTCTGGAGATACGCAGTATTTT.

This clone came up once. The rearrangement joins TRBV28 to TRBJ1-2, with 8 nucleotides matching TRBD1. Germline CDR1 MDHEN, CDR2 SYDVKM. V gave up 7 bases and J gave up 8 bases; unmatched junction bases: 9. CDR3 size: 13 residues. The CDR3 bases are TGTGCCAGCACCGGACAGGGCCGAGGAGGCTACACCTTC. This gives the protein CASTGQGRGGYTF.

J is TRBJ1-2 and V is TRBV5-1, with D maybe TRBD1 (6 bases). Germline V lookup: CDR1 SGHRS, CDR2 YFSETQ. This CDR3 comprises 14 residues. The V end lost 4 bases, the J end lost 8 bases, and 18 bases lay between the germline ends. The CDR3 region is CASSPRSDRTGYTF. The CDR3 DNA follows: TGCGCCAGCAGCCCGAGATCTGACAGGACCGGCTACACCTTC.

V and J are TRBV28 and TRBJ2-7; D call uncertain. This CDR3 has 16 residues. In germline, CDR1 is MDHEN, CDR2 SYDVKM. V was shortened by 4 bases and J by 0 bases, with 16 bases between the two germline ends. The CDR3 loop is CASSSRRDLSSYEQYF. CDR3 nucleotide sequence: TGTGCCAGCAGTTCCCGCCGAGACTTGAGCTCCTACGAGCAGTACTTC.

The chain is built from TRBV30 and TRBJ1-5; TRBD1 agrees at 9 bases. The V gene's germline CDR1 is GTSNPN and CDR2 SVGIG (reference sequence). The CDR3 spans 15 residues. After removal of 1 base from V and 5 bases from J, the junction contained 6 bases not matched to a gene. CDR3 in DNA: TGTGCCTGGAGTGGGGGACAGGGAGGTTATCAGCCCCAGCATTTT. This gives the protein CAWSGGQGGYQPQHF.

The chain uses TRBV7-3 and TRBJ1-2; no clear D gene. The germline V and J ends were trimmed by 5 bases and 6 bases, with 16 bases remaining between them. The CDR3 extends over 14 amino acids. The germline gives CDR1 SGHTA, CDR2 FQGTGA. The CDR3 nucleotides read TGTGCCAGCAGCCCCTCGGTATCAGGCCATGGCTACACCTTC. It yields the protein CASSPSVSGHGYTF. The full variable domain, rest sourced from reference TRBV7-3 and TRBJ1-2, is GAGVSQTPSNKVTEKGKYVELRCDPISGHTALYWYRQSLGQGPEFLIYFQGTGAADDSGLPNDRFFAVRPEGSVSTLKIQRTERGDSAVYLCASSPSVSGHGYTFGSGTRLTVV.

The chain joins TRBV3-1 (or the pseudogene TRBV3-2) to TRBJ1-1; TRBD1 is a possible D gene (5 bases). V was pared by 4 bases and J by 6 bases, with 12 bases between. Germline V CDR1 and CDR2: LGHDT, YNNKEL (reference sequence). The CDR3 contains 13 residues. CDR3 sequence reads: CASSPRGGAEAFF. The CDR3 region has the DNA TGTGCCAGCAGCCCTCGGGGGGGTGCTGAAGCTTTCTTT.

The V call is TRBV4-1, the J call TRBJ2-7; weak D call: TRBD2 (5 bases). V dropped 4 bases and J dropped 1 base, with 20 bases sitting between them. Germline V gene data show CDR1 as MGHRA and CDR2 as YSYEKL. This CDR3 spans 17 amino acids. DNA of the CDR3: TGCGCCAGCAGCCTTTATATATCGGAGGTCCCTTCCTACGAGCAGTACTTC. The encoded protein is CASSLYISEVPSYEQYF.

The gene calls are TRBV3-1 (or the pseudogene TRBV3-2) and TRBJ1-1; D ambiguous. The germline V gene encodes CDR1 LGHDT and CDR2 YNNKEL (reference sequence). The germline V and J ends were trimmed by 1 base and 7 bases, with 7 bases remaining between them. This CDR3 is 12 amino acids long. CDR3 in DNA: TGTGCCAGCAGCCAAGGCGGGATTGAAGCTTTCTTT. This sequence encodes CASSQGGIEAFF.

CDR3 bases: TGTGCCAGCAGCCAATCCGGGATTCAACTGACTAGCGGCTACGAGCAGTACTTC. Its translation is CASSQSGIQLTSGYEQYF. The chain combines TRBV3-1 (or the pseudogene TRBV3-2) with TRBJ2-7; TRBD2 matches at 9 bases. V shed 2 bases, J shed 3 bases, and the junction held 14 bases outside the gene matches. Germline V gene sequence: CDR1 LGHDT, CDR2 YNNKEL (reference sequence). The CDR3 contains 18 residues.

The rearrangement uses TRBV11-3 and TRBJ2-5; 7 nucleotides line up with TRBD1. Germline V gene sequence: CDR1 SGHNT, CDR2 YENEEA. The trim removed 5 bases at V and 5 bases at J, leaving 8 bases unmatched. The length of the CDR3 is 14 residues. The CDR3 loop reads CASSRQGALETQYF. The CDR3 nucleotides are TGTGCCAGCAGCCGACAGGGTGCCTTGGAGACCCAGTACTTC.

The rearrangement links TRBV6-5 to TRBJ2-1; 7 bases fit TRBD1. J gave up 5 bases and V 5 bases, and 6 bases lay outside the gene matches. The germline V gene encodes CDR1 MNHEY and CDR2 SVGAGI. The CDR3 runs 14 residues. CDR3 sequence reads: CASSQHGQDNEQFF. DNA of the CDR3: TGTGCCAGCAGTCAGCACGGACAGGACAATGAGCAGTTCTTC.

The chain uses TRBV3-1 (or the pseudogene TRBV3-2) and TRBJ2-1; 10 nucleotides agree with TRBD2. Per the germline V gene, CDR1 is LGHDT and CDR2 is YNNKEL (reference sequence). The length of the CDR3 is 18 residues. Unmatched junction bases numbered 16, after V lost 4 bases and J lost 7 bases. In DNA form, the CDR3 reads TGTGCCAGCAGCCCAAGATCGGGCTCTAGCGGGAGTTCAAATGAGCAGTTCTTC. Amino acids: CASSPRSGSSGSSNEQFF.

The sample holds one count of this clone. V usage is TRBV19 and J usage is TRBJ2-7; 9 bases agree with TRBD1. The CDR3 spans 14 residues. Germline CDR1 and CDR2: LNHDA and SQIVND (reference sequence). Trimming cost V 5 bases and J 5 bases; bases outside gene matches: 7. DNA of the CDR3: TGTGCCAGTAGTCCCCAGGACAGGGGCCACGAGCAGTACTTC. Encoded protein: CASSPQDRGHEQYF.

The chain employs TRBV6-5 and TRBJ1-6; 11 bases match TRBD1. This CDR3 contains 15 residues. Germline assignment: CDR1 MNHEY and CDR2 SVGAGI. With V trimmed by 6 bases and J by 8 bases, 6 bases remained unmatched. CDR3 loop: CASRRTGGADSPLHF. The CDR3 nucleotides are TGTGCCAGCAGGAGGACAGGGGGCGCGGATTCACCCCTCCACTTT.

The chain is built from TRBV6-5 and TRBJ1-1; the match to TRBD1 covers 8 bases. The J segment lost 1 base and the V segment lost 6 bases, leaving 1 base of the junction unmatched. Germline V CDR1 and CDR2: MNHEY, SVGAGI. The CDR3 runs 13 residues. The CDR3: CASRGTGNTEAFF. CDR3 in DNA: TGTGCCAGCAGGGGGACAGGGAACACTGAAGCTTTCTTT.

CDR3 DNA: TGTGCCAGCAGTGACGCCAGGAACTATGGCTACACCTTC. Residues: CASSDARNYGYTF. This sequence joins TRBV2 and TRBJ1-2; no definite D call. The CDR3 sequence is 13 residues long. In germline, CDR1 is SNHLY, CDR2 FYNNEI. The V end was cut by 3 bases, the J end by 2 bases, with 7 bases between.

This clone was detected only once. The V and J genes are TRBV19 and TRBJ2-2, with TRBD1 matching 9 bases. CDR3 length equals 16 residues. Germline V gene data show CDR1 as LNHDA and CDR2 as SQIVND (reference sequence). V lost 0 bases and J lost 5; bases outside the gene matches: 4. CDR3 amino acids: CASSIDGDRATGELFF. DNA for the CDR3: TGTGCCAGTAGTATAGACGGGGACAGGGCGACCGGGGAGCTGTTTTTT.